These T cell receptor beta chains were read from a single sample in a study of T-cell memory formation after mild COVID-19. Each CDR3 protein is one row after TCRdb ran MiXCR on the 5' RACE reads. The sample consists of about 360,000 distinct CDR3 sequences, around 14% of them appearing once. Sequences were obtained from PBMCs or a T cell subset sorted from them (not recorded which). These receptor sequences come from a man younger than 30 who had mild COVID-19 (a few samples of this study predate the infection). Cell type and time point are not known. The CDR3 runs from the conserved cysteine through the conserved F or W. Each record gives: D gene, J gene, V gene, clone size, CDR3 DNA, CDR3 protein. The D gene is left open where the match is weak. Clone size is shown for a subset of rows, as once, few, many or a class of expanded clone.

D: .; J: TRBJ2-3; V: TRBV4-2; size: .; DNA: TGTGCCAGCAGCCAAGTGGGAACGGCGGTTAGCACAGATACGCAGTATTTT; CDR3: CASSQVGTAVSTDTQYF
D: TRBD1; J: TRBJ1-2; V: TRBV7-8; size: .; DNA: TGTGCCAGCAGCGTTGGGACAGCTAACTATGGCTACACCTTC; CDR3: CASSVGTANYGYTF
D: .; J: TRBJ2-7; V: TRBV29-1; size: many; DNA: TGCAGCGTTGCTCCTGACAGGAAGGGCGAGCAGTACTTC; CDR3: CSVAPDRKGEQYF
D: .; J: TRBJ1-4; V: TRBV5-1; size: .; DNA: TGCGCCAGCAGCTCGGACGTGAATGAAAAACTGTTTTTT; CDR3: CASSSDVNEKLFF
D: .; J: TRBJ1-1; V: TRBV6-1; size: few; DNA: TGTGCCAGCAGTGAACAGCAGGGGTACACTGAAGCTTTCTTT; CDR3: CASSEQQGYTEAFF
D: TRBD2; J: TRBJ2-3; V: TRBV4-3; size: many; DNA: TGCGCCAGCAGCCAAGATCAGCGGGGGGCCTCAGATACGCAGTATTTT; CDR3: CASSQDQRGASDTQYF
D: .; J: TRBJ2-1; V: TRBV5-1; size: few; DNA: TGCGCCAGCAGCTTGGTGGGTGGAGGGAGAAAGTTCTTC; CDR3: CASSLVGGGRKFF
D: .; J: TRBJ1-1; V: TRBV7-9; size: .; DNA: TGTGCCAGCAGGCTCGCCGAGAGGGGTGAAGCTTTCTTT; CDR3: CASRLAERGEAFF
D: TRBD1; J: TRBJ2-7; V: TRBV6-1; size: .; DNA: TGTGCCAGCAGTGGGGTAGACAGGGGCCCCTACGAGCAGTACTTC; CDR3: CASSGVDRGPYEQYF
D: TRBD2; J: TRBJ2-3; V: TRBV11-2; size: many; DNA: TGTGCCAGCAGCTGGGGGACTAGCGATGCCACAGATACGCAGTATTTT; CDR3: CASSWGTSDATDTQYF
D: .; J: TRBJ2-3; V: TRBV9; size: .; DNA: TGTGCCAGCAGCGATAGGGGAGGCAGGGTCACAGATACGCAGTATTTT; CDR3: CASSDRGGRVTDTQYF
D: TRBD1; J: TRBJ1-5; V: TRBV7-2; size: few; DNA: TGTGCCAGCAGCGCCCGGGACAGGGAGCCTAATCAGCCCCAGCATTTT; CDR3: CASSARDREPNQPQHF
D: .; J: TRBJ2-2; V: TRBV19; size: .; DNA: TGTGCCAGTAGTATATCCAGGGTCGTGGTCGGGGAGCTGTTTTTT; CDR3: CASSISRVVVGELFF
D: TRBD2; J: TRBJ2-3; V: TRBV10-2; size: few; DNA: TGCGCCAGCAGTGAGGTAGCGGGGGACACCACAGATACGCAGTATTTT; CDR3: CASSEVAGDTTDTQYF
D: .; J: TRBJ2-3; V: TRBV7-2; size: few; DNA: TGTGCCAGCAGCTTAGCCCTAGCAGATACGCAGTATTTT; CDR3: CASSLALADTQYF
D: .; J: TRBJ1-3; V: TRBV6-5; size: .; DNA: TGTGCCAGCAGTTACTTCGGGGGAAACACCATATATTTT; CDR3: CASSYFGGNTIYF
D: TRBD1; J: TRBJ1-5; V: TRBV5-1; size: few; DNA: TGCGCCAGCAGCTTGATGGCAGGGGGAGGTCAGCCCCAGCATTTT; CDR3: CASSLMAGGGQPQHF
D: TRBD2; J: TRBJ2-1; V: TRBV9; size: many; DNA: TGTGCCAGCAGCCTGACTAGCGGTGATTACAATGAGCAGTTCTTC; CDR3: CASSLTSGDYNEQFF
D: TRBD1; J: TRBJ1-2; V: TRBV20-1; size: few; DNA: TGCAGTGCCCCCCGACAGGGGGATGGCTACACCTTC; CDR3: CSAPRQGDGYTF
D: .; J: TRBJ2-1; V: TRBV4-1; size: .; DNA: TGCGCCAGCAGCTTCCAAGAGGGGCCGGGAAATGAGCAGTTCTTC; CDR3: CASSFQEGPGNEQFF
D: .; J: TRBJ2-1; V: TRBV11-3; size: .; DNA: TGTGCCAGCAGCAACACTTTCGCCCTAGTTGAGCAGTTCTTC; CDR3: CASSNTFALVEQFF
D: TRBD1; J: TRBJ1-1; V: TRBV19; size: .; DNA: TGTGCCAGTTATAACAGGGGACTGAACACTGAAGCTTTCTTT; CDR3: CASYNRGLNTEAFF
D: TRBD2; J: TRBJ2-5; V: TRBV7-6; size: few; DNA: TGTGCCAGCGGATATAGCGGGGGGGAAGAGACCCAGTACTTC; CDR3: CASGYSGGEETQYF
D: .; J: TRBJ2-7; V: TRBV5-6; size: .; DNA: TGTGCCAGCAGCCGTGGGCCCTCGAGGCACTACGAGCAGTACTTC; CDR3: CASSRGPSRHYEQYF
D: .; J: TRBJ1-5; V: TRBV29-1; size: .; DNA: TGCAGCGTTGGAGCCAGGGCCAATCAGCCCCAGCATTTT; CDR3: CSVGARANQPQHF
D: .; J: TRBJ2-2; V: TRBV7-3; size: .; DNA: TGTGCCAGCAGCTCGTTGACAGGTGGCATCGGCGGGGAGCTGTTTTTT; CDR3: CASSSLTGGIGGELFF
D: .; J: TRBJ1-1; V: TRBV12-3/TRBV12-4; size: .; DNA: TGTGCCAGCAGCATACAGGGCCACCACACTGAAGCTTTCTTT; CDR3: CASSIQGHHTEAFF
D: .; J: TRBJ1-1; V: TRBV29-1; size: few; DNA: TGCAGCGTCGGACAGTTGAACACTGAAGCTTTCTTT; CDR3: CSVGQLNTEAFF
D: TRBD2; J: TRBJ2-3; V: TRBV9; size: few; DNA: TGTGCCAGCAGCGTAGCAGCGGGGGGGCGGAGCACAGATACGCAGTATTTT; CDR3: CASSVAAGGRSTDTQYF
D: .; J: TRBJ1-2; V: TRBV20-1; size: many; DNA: TGCAGTGCTAGATACAGGGTAATCTATGGCTACACCTTC; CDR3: CSARYRVIYGYTF
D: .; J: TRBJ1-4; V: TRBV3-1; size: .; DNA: TGTGCCAGCAGCCAAGAGGGGACGGCTATGTCAAAACTGTTTTTT; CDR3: CASSQEGTAMSKLFF
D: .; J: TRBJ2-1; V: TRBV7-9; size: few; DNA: TGTGCCAGCAGCTACCGACAGGACAATGAGCAGTTCTTC; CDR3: CASSYRQDNEQFF
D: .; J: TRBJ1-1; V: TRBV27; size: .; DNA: TGTGCCAGCGGGTACGGCACTGAAGCTTTCTTT; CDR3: CASGYGTEAFF
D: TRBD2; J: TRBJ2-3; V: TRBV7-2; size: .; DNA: TGTGCCAGCAGCCCTAGCGGGGGGGCCGTCAGGACAGATACGCAGTATTTT; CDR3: CASSPSGGAVRTDTQYF
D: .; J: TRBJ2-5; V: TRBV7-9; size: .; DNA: TGTGCCAGCAGCTTAAGACAGCACCAAGAGACCCAGTACTTC; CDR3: CASSLRQHQETQYF
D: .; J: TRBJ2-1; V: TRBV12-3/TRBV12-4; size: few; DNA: TGTGCCAGCAGTAGGCTCTCCTACAATGAGCAGTTCTTC; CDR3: CASSRLSYNEQFF
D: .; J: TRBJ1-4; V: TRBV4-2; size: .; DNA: TGTGCCAGCAGCCCCCGGCAGTGGGCAAGGGAAAAACTGTTTTTT; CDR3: CASSPRQWAREKLFF